This T cell receptor (beta chain) was found in a study of OX40 agonist ivuxolimab in advanced cancers. This clone was observed once. The CDR3 has 13 amino acids. Germline CDR1 and CDR2: SQVTM and ANQGSEA. The V end lost 6 bases, the J end lost 7 bases, and 16 bases lay between the germline ends. Clones were read by immunoSEQ multiplex PCR, and TCRdb kept only the in-frame ones, dropping some. The sample has nearly 60,000 clones; approximately 89% are singletons. Sequences were derived from CD4+ or CD8+ T cells sorted from blood, sampled in a trial of the OX40 agonist ivuxolimab. This TCR came from an adult with an advanced solid tumor such as melanoma, head and neck, liver or kidney cancer. The chain joins TRBV29-1 to TRBJ2-1, with D possibly TRBD2 on 6 matching bases. As DNA, the CDR3 is TGCAGCGTGGGAACGGGAGTGGGGAATGAGCAGTTCTTC. Translating gives CSVGTGVGNEQFF.